This is a list of T cell receptor beta chains from one sample in a study of T cell responses to AZD1222 COVID-19 vaccine. Clones were read by immunoSEQ multiplex PCR, and TCRdb kept only the in-frame ones, dropping some. The sample has tens of thousands of clones; roughly nine tenths are singletons. Specimen: peripheral blood, collected 28 days after the second AZD1222 dose. The receptor set was obtained from an adult who received the AZD1222 COVID-19 vaccine. Each CDR3 is given with its conserved first and last residue. The order of the fields is D gene, clone size, V gene, J gene, CDR3 DNA, CDR3 protein. A D gene is named only where the DNA matches it firmly. Only some rows state a clone size, as once, few, many or a class for expanded clones.

D gene: -; clone size: -; V gene: TRBV5-4; J gene: TRBJ1-1; CDR3 DNA: TGTGCCAGCAGCTTGGCGGCCCAGAGGTCTGAAGCTTTCTTT; CDR3 protein: CASSLAAQRSEAFF
D gene: -; clone size: once; V gene: TRBV7-9; J gene: TRBJ2-5; CDR3 DNA: TGTGCCAGCAGCCATCCCGTGGGACTGCAAGAGACCCAGTACTTC; CDR3 protein: CASSHPVGLQETQYF
D gene: TRBD1; clone size: -; V gene: TRBV5-1; J gene: TRBJ1-2; CDR3 DNA: TGCGCCAGCAGCTTGGGCCCGGACAGGGGGCAGTACTATGGCTACACCTTC; CDR3 protein: CASSLGPDRGQYYGYTF
D gene: -; clone size: -; V gene: TRBV19; J gene: TRBJ1-2; CDR3 DNA: TGTGCCAGTAGTGCGGGGACCGGGAGACCATCCGTCTATGGCTACACCTTC; CDR3 protein: CASSAGTGRPSVYGYTF
D gene: -; clone size: -; V gene: TRBV11-3; J gene: TRBJ2-1; CDR3 DNA: TGTGCCAGCAGCTTAGAATCCCCAGACCATGAGCAGTTCTTC; CDR3 protein: CASSLESPDHEQFF
D gene: TRBD2; clone size: -; V gene: TRBV6-6; J gene: TRBJ2-2; CDR3 DNA: TGTGCCAGCAGTCTGCTAGCGGGGACAACGAACACCGGGGAGCTGTTTTTT; CDR3 protein: CASSLLAGTTNTGELFF
D gene: TRBD1; clone size: -; V gene: TRBV25-1; J gene: TRBJ1-1; CDR3 DNA: TGTGCCAGCAGTGGTAGAGGGACAGGGGGTACTGAAGCTTTCTTT; CDR3 protein: CASSGRGTGGTEAFF
D gene: TRBD2; clone size: -; V gene: TRBV6-2/TRBV6-3; J gene: TRBJ2-2; CDR3 DNA: TGTGCCAGCAGCCTAGCGGGGGGGACCACCGGGGAGCTGTTTTTT; CDR3 protein: CASSLAGGTTGELFF
D gene: TRBD2; clone size: -; V gene: TRBV24-1; J gene: TRBJ2-1; CDR3 DNA: TGTGCCACCAGTGATTTGCAGGCGGGGGAGGGCAATGAGCAGTTCTTC; CDR3 protein: CATSDLQAGEGNEQFF
D gene: -; clone size: -; V gene: TRBV11-3; J gene: TRBJ2-1; CDR3 DNA: TGTGCCAGCAGCTCCCCCGACCTAAATGAGCAGTTCTTC; CDR3 protein: CASSSPDLNEQFF
D gene: -; clone size: -; V gene: TRBV28; J gene: TRBJ2-7; CDR3 DNA: TGTGCCAGCAGCCGTGCGCTAGCTTACGAGCAGTACTTC; CDR3 protein: CASSRALAYEQYF
D gene: -; clone size: -; V gene: TRBV5-1; J gene: TRBJ2-3; CDR3 DNA: TGCGCCACAAAATCAGGGGCCACTAGCACAGATACGCAGTATTTT; CDR3 protein: CATKSGATSTDTQYF
D gene: -; clone size: -; V gene: TRBV6-5; J gene: TRBJ1-1; CDR3 DNA: TGTGCCAGCAGTTCCGAACTCTGGAACACTGAAGCTTTCTTT; CDR3 protein: CASSSELWNTEAFF
D gene: -; clone size: -; V gene: TRBV12-3/TRBV12-4; J gene: TRBJ2-7; CDR3 DNA: TGTGCCAGCAGTTTAGAACGGGCGTACGAGCAGTACTTC; CDR3 protein: CASSLERAYEQYF
D gene: -; clone size: -; V gene: TRBV5-3; J gene: TRBJ1-3; CDR3 DNA: TGTGCCAGAAGCTTGAAATTGGGCTGCGGCTCTGGAAACACCATATATTTT; CDR3 protein: CARSLKLGCGSGNTIYF
D gene: -; clone size: -; V gene: TRBV28; J gene: TRBJ2-6; CDR3 DNA: TGTGCCAGCAGTCCTTCCCCGTCTGGGGCCAACGTCCTGACTTTC; CDR3 protein: CASSPSPSGANVLTF
D gene: -; clone size: -; V gene: TRBV20-1; J gene: TRBJ1-1; CDR3 DNA: TGCAGCCCTAGAGGGGGAACAGAAGCTTTCTTT; CDR3 protein: CSPRGGTEAFF
D gene: TRBD1; clone size: -; V gene: TRBV9; J gene: TRBJ1-1; CDR3 DNA: TGTGCCAGCAGCGAGCAGACAGGGGGAGGCACTGAAGCTTTCTTT; CDR3 protein: CASSEQTGGGTEAFF
D gene: -; clone size: -; V gene: TRBV7-2; J gene: TRBJ1-5; CDR3 DNA: TGTGCCAGCAGCTTAACAGCAGATCGCAATCAGCCCCAGCATTTT; CDR3 protein: CASSLTADRNQPQHF